This TCR beta chain originates from a study of regulatory T cells in long-lasting Graves disease listed by TCRdb under 2021. With regard to the full study: Persistent Graves' disease meant more than 5 years of antithyroid drug treatment with TSH receptor autoantibodies that stayed positive. The study was registered as a clinical trial and conducted in China. A total of roughly 35 samples underwent TCR sequencing: some 13 from persistent and about 20 from newly diagnosed Graves' disease patients. This study used TCR sequencing and RNA sequencing of peripheral blood to compare persistent Graves' disease patients against newly diagnosed Graves' disease patients. Persistent Graves' disease patients in the clinical cohort had taken antithyroid drugs for roughly ten years on average.

What the work shows at the level of the full study, not this receptor alone: TRBV28, TRBJ1-2 and TRBJ2-5 were preferentially used in persistent disease, while TRBV20-1 and TRBJ2-1 were favored in newly diagnosed disease. A larger number of public clonotypes was shared among persistent patients (under 3,000) than among newly diagnosed patients (about 990). Peripheral blood alone was examined, since thyroid tissue, which constituted the primary lesion, could not be accessed. Lower TCR Shannon entropy and fewer highly expanded clones were observed in persistent Graves' disease patients than in newly diagnosed patients, which suggested clonal expansion. Only the TCR beta chain was sequenced and analyzed. The small sample size was acknowledged by the authors as a limitation that may reduce accuracy.

This clonotype was recorded many times. Its target antigen remains unknown. The record has no base qualities; no much larger clone is one base away. The library was built by means of multiplex PCR. The sequencing machine was an Illumina HiSeq 4000. iRepertoire HTBI primers and Arm-PCR amplification of CDR3 regions were used to construct TCR beta libraries. Gel purification was performed on PCR products prior to sequencing. The original methods were these. Across samples, 60 to 70 TRBV and 13 to 15 TRBJ segments were identified and used for gene usage analysis of CDR3 amino acid clonotypes. COPE and FqMerger were used to merge the filtered high-quality paired reads into contigs. BLAST was used to align contigs to the IMGT TRBV, TRBD and TRBJ reference genes, and CDR3 was defined following IMGT. Any clonotype with a frequency above 0.1% was counted as a highly expanded clone. Repertoire diversity was measured by Shannon entropy, and V-J evenness by the Gini coefficient. A clonotype was considered public if more than one individual shared it. TCRdb reanalyzed the raw reads on its own, using fastp at Q25 for trimming and MiXCR for clone calling, and kept in-frame beta chains. Rows are combined by CDR3 protein, so each entry shows the most common genes and DNA. The V and J calls and clone size come from TCRdb's table, not from the authors' own analysis. The sample has roughly 430,000 distinct CDR3 sequences on record, approximately 22% of them singletons. The ten largest clones represent approximately 15% of the sample.

What this sample's time point label stands for: persistent/refractory GD, antithyroid drugs over 5 years with positive TRAb. RNA was extracted from PBMCs in TRIzol for both TCR sequencing and RNA sequencing. The diagnosis of Graves' disease followed American Thyroid Association guidelines. Recruitment of patients was carried out at an endocrinology department in Xi'an, China. From each patient, about 9.7 milliliters of peripheral blood was collected into an EDTA anticoagulant tube. Ficoll Paque Plus density gradient separation was used to isolate PBMCs, and no further T cell sorting was performed. An Agilent 2100 Bioanalyzer and agarose gel were used to assess RNA quality, and a NanoDrop 2000 was used to measure RNA concentration. V is clipped by 6 bases and J by 3 bases, and the sequence between their germline boundaries is 6 bases long. The CDR3 covers 11 residues, taking in both the cysteine and the phenylalanine. The sequence is cut down to CDR3 DNA, 33 bases in frame from base 1.

The sequence was obtained from a female donor with Graves disease. The V and J segments used are TRBV12-3 or TRBV12-4 and TRBJ2-7; the D segment cannot be called with confidence. Sequencing used peripheral blood mononuclear cells (PBMCs), obtained when the disease was refractory, from a patient treated with antithyroid drugs. The CDR3 has the sequence CASSKDYEQYF. In nucleotide form, the sequence is TGTGCCAGCAGCAAAGACTACGAGCAGTACTTC.